This is a list of T cell receptor beta chains from one sample in a study of cytomegalovirus exposure and HLA in healthy donors. Produced via immunoSEQ multiplex PCR; TCRdb's table is partial and in-frame only. The table has just over 150,000 clones, 70% to 90% seen once. The sequenced sample consisted of PBMCs. These receptors all stem from a woman younger than 30 in good health and CMV-seronegative. CDR3s include the opening cysteine and the closing phenylalanine or tryptophan. Fields, in order: D gene, J gene, clone size, V gene, CDR3 protein, CDR3 DNA. The D gene is left open where the match is weak. The listing skips clone size in some rows; elsewhere it reads once, few, many or a size class.

. TRBJ1-3 . TRBV6-6 CASSYGAHSGNTIYF TGTGCCAGCAGTTACGGGGCGCACTCTGGAAACACCATATATTTT
TRBD1 TRBJ1-3 . TRBV5-4 CASSFEGGAGNTIYF TGTGCCAGCAGCTTTGAAGGGGGCGCTGGAAACACCATATATTTT
TRBD1 TRBJ2-3 . TRBV29-1 CSVEFRGTGADTQYF TGCAGCGTTGAATTTCGAGGGACAGGGGCCGATACGCAGTATTTT
. TRBJ2-3 . TRBV5-1 CASSLAAVTDTQYF TGCGCCAGCAGCTTGGCCGCGGTTACAGATACGCAGTATTTT
. TRBJ2-3 . TRBV6-6 CASSSIRDTQYF TGTGCCAGCAGCTCCATCCGGGATACGCAGTATTTT
TRBD2 TRBJ2-1 . TRBV28 CASSHATLAGYNEQFF TGTGCCAGCAGTCACGCCACACTAGCGGGGTACAATGAGCAGTTCTTC
. TRBJ2-7 once TRBV7-9 CASTILGGPSSYEQYF TGTGCCAGCACGATTTTGGGGGGGCCCAGCTCCTACGAGCAGTACTTC
TRBD1 TRBJ1-1 few TRBV6-6 CASSRDRGVDTEAFF TGTGCCAGCAGTAGGGACAGGGGGGTGGACACTGAAGCTTTCTTT
. TRBJ1-1 . TRBV27 CASSLWSSSGIMNTEAFF TGTGCCAGCAGTTTGTGGTCATCTTCGGGGATCATGAACACTGAAGCTTTCTTT
TRBD2 TRBJ2-1 once TRBV4-2 CASSPGTSGGYNEQFF TGTGCCAGCAGCCCTGGGACTAGCGGGGGCTACAATGAGCAGTTCTTC